The 30 T cell receptor beta chains listed next were all sequenced from one sample in a study of regulatory T cells in long-lasting Graves disease (dated by TCRdb to the early 2020s). Library generation was performed with multiplex PCR. Instrument used: Illumina HiSeq 4000. TCR beta libraries were built with iRepertoire HTBI primers and Arm-PCR amplification of CDR3 regions. The public sequencing data were trimmed at Q25 with fastp and processed into clonotypes with MiXCR by TCRdb, which kept only in-frame beta chains. Identical CDR3 proteins give one entry, which carries the most common genes and DNA. The sample profile shows about 470,000 distinct CDR3 sequences; 15% of them were found once. The ten most abundant clones make up about a sixth of the sample. The time point label, as the study defines it: newly diagnosed GD, antithyroid drugs for less than 3 months. For both TCR sequencing and RNA sequencing, RNA was extracted from PBMCs using TRIzol.

Separately, the same data were catalogued under a study of T cells in Graves' hyperthyroidism and ophthalmopathy.

The specimen was peripheral blood mononuclear cells (PBMCs), collected at new diagnosis, from a patient treated with antithyroid drugs. The receptors were gathered from a woman aged 25 to 39 with Graves disease. Donor details come from another sample of the same person, matched by shared clones.

This CDR3 reads CASSQTRPSSYNEQFF. The CDR3 bases are TGTGCCAGCAGCCAAACGCGCCCTAGCTCCTACAATGAGCAGTTCTTC. This chain connects TRBV4-2 to TRBJ2-1; D is undetermined. The V end lost 2 bases, the J end lost 0 bases, and 11 bases lay between the germline ends. CDR1 is LGHNA, CDR2 YNFKEQ, per germline. The CDR3 length is 16 residues.

This chain connects TRBV6-1 to TRBJ2-1; possibly TRBD1 or TRBD2 for D (6 bases each). The CDR3 has 14 residues. V lost 6 bases, J lost 7 bases, and 16 bases lay in between. Per germline, CDR1 MNHNS and CDR2 SASEGT. The CDR3 nucleotides are TGTGCCAGCAGATGGGGGGCTGAAGGGAATGAGCAGTTCTTC. This codes for CASRWGAEGNEQFF.

The gene calls are TRBV25-1 and TRBJ1-2, with D perhaps matching TRBD1 (6 bases). Trimming took 6 bases from V and 3 from J, leaving 11 bases between them. Germline V CDR1 and CDR2: MGHDK, SYGVNS. CDR3 length: 13 residues. CDR3 coding DNA: TGTGCCAGCAGCGGCGGGGGCTACTATGGCTACACCTTC. This gives the protein CASSGGGYYGYTF.

The chain links TRBV4-1 to TRBJ1-5, with a tentative D call TRBD1 (6 bases). This CDR3 contains 15 residues. Trimming removed 1 base at V and 4 bases at J, with 11 bases between. CDR1 and CDR2 (germline): MGHRA, YSYEKL. The CDR3 sequence: CASSQVQGLNQPQHF. Here the CDR3 DNA reads TGCGCCAGCAGCCAAGTACAGGGTTTAAATCAGCCCCAGCATTTT.

The chain links TRBV7-9 to TRBJ1-5; possible D gene TRBD1, 5 bases. Germline V gives CDR1 SEHNR, CDR2 FQNEAQ (reference sequence). The CDR3 covers 14 residues. V dropped 6 bases and J dropped 3 bases, with 12 bases sitting between them. The CDR3 nucleotides are TGTGCCAGCAGGGCCCAGGGCAACAATCAGCCCCAGCATTTT. Translating it yields CASRAQGNNQPQHF.

The rearrangement joins TRBV24-1 to TRBJ1-1, with a possible D match to TRBD1 (6 bases). This CDR3 has 13 residues. CDR1 is KGHDR and CDR2 is SFDVKD in the germline V gene. Trimming removed 4 bases at V and 10 bases at J, with 15 bases between. The CDR3 reads CATSDTTGSGAFF. CDR3 DNA: TGTGCCACCAGTGACACTACAGGGTCTGGAGCTTTCTTT.

In nucleotides, the CDR3 is TGTGCCAGCAGCCAAGGATCCGTTGGCTCCTATAATTCACCCCTCCACTTT. Its translation is CASSQGSVGSYNSPLHF. This sequence joins TRBV3-1 and TRBJ1-6; no clear D gene. Germline CDR1 LGHDT, CDR2 YNNKEL (reference sequence). The CDR3 is 17 residues long. V was pared by 1 base and J by 0 bases, with 10 bases between.

This clonotype was recorded many times. The J gene is TRBJ1-5, the V gene TRBV28; no clear D. Trimming left V 8 bases short and J 7 bases short, with 15 bases between. CDR1 is MDHEN and CDR2 is SYDVKM in the germline V gene. This CDR3 spans 13 amino acids. DNA of the CDR3: TGTGCCAGCGGTCAGCCCGTGTACCAGCCCCAGCATTTT. Encoded protein: CASGQPVYQPQHF.

V is TRBV28 and J is TRBJ1-5, with D maybe TRBD1 (5 bases). Deletions cut 11 bases from V and 2 bases from J, with 19 bases between. In germline, CDR1 is MDHEN, CDR2 SYDVKM. CDR3 length equals 15 residues. The CDR3 is CAGRGAGNGNQPQHF. The CDR3 bases are TGTGCCGGCCGTGGGGCAGGGAATGGCAATCAGCCCCAGCATTTT.

This clonotype was seen a handful of times. V usage is TRBV4-1 and J usage is TRBJ1-5; tentative D call: TRBD1 (6 bases). Trimming stripped 0 bases from V and 4 bases from J, with 10 bases between. The CDR3 is made up of 15 amino acids. Germline CDR1 reads MGHRA; CDR2 reads YSYEKL. The CDR3 DNA is TGCGCCAGCAGCCAAGATAAGGACAGAAATCAGCCCCAGCATTTT. It encodes CASSQDKDRNQPQHF.

This clonotype was picked up a small number of times. This chain links TRBV29-1 with TRBJ2-2; D uncertain. This CDR3 comprises 17 residues. Trimming took off 0 bases at V and 6 bases at J, with 20 bases between the two ends. Germline-derived CDR1 and CDR2 are SQVTM and ANQGSEA. The CDR3 loop reads CSVEDNRESLRAGELFF. The CDR3 nucleotides are TGCAGCGTTGAAGACAACCGCGAGTCGCTACGGGCCGGGGAGCTGTTTTTT.

Notes on this clonotype: A much bigger clone sits one base away, suggesting this may be a read error. The chain uses TRBV18 and TRBJ2-1; 15 positions match TRBD2. CDR1 and CDR2 from the germline V gene are KGHSH and LQKENI. The CDR3 runs 16 residues. This CDR3 reads CASGGLAGGSYNGQFF. CDR3 sequence (DNA): TGTGCCAGCGGGGGACTAGCGGGAGGATCGTACAATGGGCAGTTCTTC.

The CDR3 coding sequence is TGTGCCAGCAGTGAAGGTTGGATAAATGAGCAGTTCTTC. Translating it yields CASSEGWINEQFF. The chain employs TRBV6-1 and TRBJ2-1; D not certain. Germline V gives CDR1 MNHNS, CDR2 SASEGT. The CDR3 contains 13 residues. The germline V and J ends were trimmed by 1 base and 7 bases, with 8 bases remaining between them.

The chain employs TRBV2 and TRBJ2-5, with 8 bases lining up with TRBD2. J lost 5 bases, V lost 8 bases, and 10 bases had no gene match. The germline gives CDR1 SNHLY, CDR2 FYNNEI. This CDR3 spans 14 amino acids. The chain's CDR3 is CASGGVAGRETQYF. The CDR3 DNA reads TGTGCCAGCGGTGGAGTAGCGGGAAGGGAGACCCAGTACTTC.

The gene calls are TRBV6-1 and TRBJ2-7; D is ambiguous. CDR1 and CDR2 from the germline V gene are MNHNS and SASEGT. The CDR3 has 12 amino acids. V gave up 5 bases and J gave up 3 bases, with 8 bases separating them. CDR3: CASSRGNYEQYF. As DNA, the CDR3 is TGTGCCAGCAGTCGAGGTAACTACGAGCAGTACTTC.

This clonotype appeared many times. The V call is TRBV7-9, the J call TRBJ2-7; D unclear. Trimming took off 4 bases at V and 2 bases at J, with 15 bases between the two ends. The CDR3 loop spans 15 amino acids. The germline V gene encodes CDR1 SEHNR and CDR2 FQNEAQ (reference sequence). CDR3 residues: CASSSTQLPPYEQYF. The CDR3 bases are TGTGCCAGCAGCTCCACTCAGCTCCCTCCCTACGAGCAGTACTTC.

This clonotype has more than one count but fewer than ten. This sequence may be a read error, since a much larger clone differs from it by one base. The chain links TRBV2 to TRBJ2-1, with D possibly being TRBD2 (6 bases). The CDR3 has 18 amino acids. The germline CDR1 and CDR2 sequences are SNHLY and FYNNEI. CDR3 DNA: TGTGCCAGCGGTGAAAGGGACGACGGGAGAGTCACCTACAATGAGCAGTTCTTC. It encodes CASGERDDGRVTYNEQFF.

This clonotype was seen only a few times. The rearrangement links TRBV18 to TRBJ2-3, with 7 bases identical to TRBD2. The CDR3 is 17 residues long. Per germline, CDR1 KGHSH and CDR2 LQKENI. V was clipped by 3 bases and J by 0 bases; unmatched bases: 9. The CDR3 nucleotides are TGTGCCAGCTCACCGACCCTTAGCGGGTCTAGCACAGATACGCAGTATTTT. Its translation: CASSPTLSGSSTDTQYF.

In this sample, this clonotype turned up many times. The chain carries TRBV7-3 and TRBJ2-1; 7 bases are shared with TRBD2. The CDR3 sequence is 13 residues long. CDR1 SGHTA and CDR2 FQGTGA come from the germline V gene. With V trimmed by 8 bases and J by 10 bases, 11 bases remained unmatched. CDR3 DNA sequence: TGTGCCAGCGATACGGGCGAGGGAGGGGAGCAGTTCTTC. Protein: CASDTGEGGEQFF. Full variable domain (rest looked up from reference TRBV7-3 and TRBJ2-1): GAGVSQTPSNKVTEKGKYVELRCDPISGHTALYWYRQSLGQGPEFLIYFQGTGAADDSGLPNDRFFAVRPEGSVSTLKIQRTERGDSAVYLCASDTGEGGEQFFGPGTRLTVL.

About this clonotype itself: A clone one base away is much larger, so this may be a read error. In DNA form, the CDR3 reads TGTGCCAGCAGTTTAAAGGGGGTCGACTACGAGCAGTTCTTC. Translated: CASSLKGVDYEQFF. The chain combines TRBV9 with TRBJ2-1, with a tentative D call TRBD1 (6 bases). This CDR3 has 14 amino acids. The ends were cut back, 5 bases at V and 10 bases at J, with 19 bases in the middle. Germline lookup yields CDR1 SGDLS and CDR2 YYNGEE. The full variable domain, with the rest looked up from reference TRBV9 and TRBJ2-1, is DSGVTQTPKHLITATGQRVTLRCSPRSGDLSVYWYQQSLDQGLQFLIQYYNGEERAKGNILERFSAQQFPDLHSELNLSSLELGDSALYFCASSLKGVDYEQFFGPGTRLTVL.

This chain connects TRBV19 to TRBJ2-1, with TRBD2 matching over 8 bases. Per germline, CDR1 LNHDA and CDR2 SQIVND (reference sequence). V gave up 7 bases and J gave up 6 bases; unmatched junction bases: 14. The CDR3 contains 16 residues. CDR3 in DNA: TGTGCCAGTACTCCGGGGGGGGGCGGGAGTATCAATGAGCAGTTCTTC. Translation gives CASTPGGGGSINEQFF. Full variable domain (missing parts from reference TRBV19 and TRBJ2-1): DGGITQSPKYLFRKEGQNVTLSCEQNLNHDAMYWYRQDPGQGLRLIYYSQIVNDFQKGDIAEGYSVSREKKESFPLTVTSAQKNPTAFYLCASTPGGGGSINEQFFGPGTRLTVL.

This clonotype was observed at least ten times. The V gene is TRBV29-1, the J gene TRBJ1-4; 9 bases are shared with TRBD1. Unmatched junction bases numbered 7, after V lost 4 bases and J lost 7 bases. This CDR3 spans 14 amino acids. Germline loops: CDR1 SQVTM, CDR2 ANQGSEA. The CDR3 sequence is CSVGDGTGSEKLFF. In DNA, the CDR3 is TGCAGCGTTGGCGACGGGACAGGGAGTGAAAAACTGTTTTTT.

This clonotype was detected many times. A junction end diverges from the germline sequence, so it may reflect a read error. The chain employs TRBV5-1 and TRBJ2-3; D call uncertain. CDR1 and CDR2 (germline): SGHRS, YFSETQ. This CDR3 has 11 residues. The CDR3 loop reads CASSFRDTQYF. CDR3 DNA sequence: TGTGCCAGCAGCTTCCGTGATACGCAGTATTTT. Full variable domain (outside the CDR3, taken from reference TRBV5-1 and TRBJ2-3): KAGVTQTPRYLIKTRGQQVTLSCSPISGHRSVSWYQQTPGQGLQFLFEYFSETQRNKGNFPGRFSGRQFSNSRSEMNVSTLELGDSALYLCASSFRDTQYFGPGTRLTVL.

V and J are TRBV29-1 and TRBJ2-7; perhaps TRBD2 as D (5 bases). The length of the CDR3 is 14 residues. V was shortened by 2 bases and J by 4 bases, with 15 bases between the two germline ends. Germline CDR1 reads SQVTM; CDR2 reads ANQGSEA. The CDR3 here is CSVESGQRGYEQYF. CDR3 bases: TGCAGCGTTGAAAGCGGCCAGAGAGGGTACGAGCAGTACTTC.

This clonotype was seen a handful of times. The rearrangement links TRBV6-1 to TRBJ2-3; TRBD2 might be the D (5 bases). The CDR3 has 13 amino acids. Trimming removed 7 bases at V and 4 bases at J, with 12 bases between. Germline V lookup: CDR1 MNHNS, CDR2 SASEGT. CDR3 loop: CASTEVYSDTQYF. The CDR3 DNA reads as TGTGCCAGCACGGAGGTTTACTCAGATACGCAGTATTTT.

The table lists this clonotype with a few counts. This chain connects TRBV2 to TRBJ2-7, with TRBD2 matching over 9 bases. Trimming removed 6 bases from V and 3 bases from J; junction bases left unmatched: 9. This CDR3 contains 15 residues. Germline V gives CDR1 SNHLY, CDR2 FYNNEI. The chain's CDR3 is CASRDYSGRGYEQYF. CDR3 DNA: TGTGCCAGCAGAGACTATAGCGGGAGAGGCTACGAGCAGTACTTC.

This clonotype was picked up many times. V gene TRBV12-3 or TRBV12-4 combines with J gene TRBJ1-3, with 8 positions matching TRBD1. The CDR3 covers 14 residues. Unmatched junction bases numbered 4, after V lost 7 bases and J lost 2 bases. The CDR3 DNA follows: TGTGCCAGCACCCTCAGGGGGCCTGGAAACACCATATATTTT. Amino acids: CASTLRGPGNTIYF.

A word on this clonotype: At one end, the junction sequence differs from germline, possibly due to a read error. This rearrangement joins TRBV6-4 to TRBJ1-2; unclear D gene. The CDR3 runs 9 residues. Germline V gene data show CDR1 as MRHNA and CDR2 as SNTAGT. The CDR3 region is CASSPPRNF. In DNA, the CDR3 is TGTGCCAGCAGCCCCCCCAGGAACTTC.

The J gene is TRBJ2-7, the V gene TRBV6-1, with 7 bases identical to TRBD1. CDR3 length equals 13 residues. With 6 bases clipped from V and 6 bases from J, the junction kept 8 bases outside the gene matches. Germline V lookup: CDR1 MNHNS, CDR2 SASEGT. CDR3 DNA: TGTGCCAGCAGGCGACAGGGCGGCTCCGAGCAGTACTTC. Its protein product is CASRRQGGSEQYF.

This clonotype appeared a few times. V and J are TRBV6-1 and TRBJ2-3; the match to TRBD2 covers 14 bases. Germline-derived CDR1 and CDR2 are MNHNS and SASEGT. The CDR3 is 16 amino acids. Germline trimming cut 7 bases from V and 2 bases from J; bases unmatched to any gene: 5. CDR3 residues: CASTSTSGRVTDTQYF. The CDR3 DNA reads as TGTGCCAGCACCTCGACTAGCGGGAGGGTCACAGATACGCAGTATTTT.